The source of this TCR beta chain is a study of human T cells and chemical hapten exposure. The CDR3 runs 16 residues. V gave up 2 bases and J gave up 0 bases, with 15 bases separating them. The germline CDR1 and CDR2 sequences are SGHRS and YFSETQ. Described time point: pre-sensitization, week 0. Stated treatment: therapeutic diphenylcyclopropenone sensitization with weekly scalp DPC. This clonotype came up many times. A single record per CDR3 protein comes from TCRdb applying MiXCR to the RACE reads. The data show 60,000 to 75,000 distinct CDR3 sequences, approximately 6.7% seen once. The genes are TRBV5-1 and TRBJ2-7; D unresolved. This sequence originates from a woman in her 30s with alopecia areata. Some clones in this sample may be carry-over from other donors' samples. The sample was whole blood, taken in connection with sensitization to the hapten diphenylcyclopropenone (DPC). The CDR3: CASSLDPSTSSYEQYF. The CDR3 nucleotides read TGCGCCAGCAGCTTAGATCCGAGTACGAGCTCCTACGAGCAGTACTTC. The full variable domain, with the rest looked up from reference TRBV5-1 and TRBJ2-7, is KAGVTQTPRYLIKTRGQQVTLSCSPISGHRSVSWYQQTPGQGLQFLFEYFSETQRNKGNFPGRFSGRQFSNSRSEMNVSTLELGDSALYLCASSLDPSTSSYEQYFGPGTRLTVT.